Below, 24 T cell receptor beta chains from the same sample are listed, as sequenced in a study of shared clonotypes between healthy human individuals. Clones were sequenced by immunoSEQ multiplex PCR, and TCRdb holds only the in-frame ones, with some missing. This sample yields about 1.1 million clones, of which approximately 80% are seen a single time; 0.89% belongs to the top ten. Sequenced sample: memory CD4+ T cells from PBMCs. As to subset: CD45RA-negative fraction. These receptors were collected from a man between 18 and 29 years old in good health. Some clones in this sample may be carry-over from other donors' samples.

The CDR3 is CASSQDPIRDGQGQETQYF. The CDR3, as DNA: TGTGCCAGCAGCCAAGATCCAATCCGGGACGGACAGGGCCAAGAGACCCAGTACTTC. The J gene is TRBJ2-5, the V gene TRBV4-2, with 8 bases matching TRBD1. The CDR3 runs 19 residues. CDR1 is LGHNA and CDR2 is YNFKEQ in the germline V gene. With V trimmed by 0 bases and J by 1 base, 13 bases remained unmatched.

The chain couples TRBV19 to TRBJ1-3; D gene uncertain. V was pared by 10 bases and J by 2 bases, with 6 bases between. The germline V gene has CDR1 LNHDA and CDR2 SQIVND (reference sequence). The CDR3 length is 11 residues. The CDR3 loop is CATMPGNTIYF. The CDR3 DNA sequence: TGTGCCACCATGCCTGGAAACACCATATATTTT.

The chain employs TRBV9 and TRBJ2-1; TRBD1 agrees at 9 bases. With 3 bases clipped from V and 3 bases from J, the junction kept 10 bases outside the gene matches. CDR1 and CDR2 (germline): SGDLS, YYNGEE. The CDR3 consists of 17 residues. DNA for the CDR3: TGTGCCAGCAGCGCAGCGTCGGGGACAGGGTTCTACAATGAGCAGTTCTTC. This gives the protein CASSAASGTGFYNEQFF.

V gene TRBV6-5 combines with J gene TRBJ2-4; D is unresolved. The CDR3 is 12 residues long. Germline V gives CDR1 MNHEY, CDR2 SVGAGI. The CDR3 region has the DNA TGTGCTAGCTCGTCGGCCAAAAACATTCAGTACTTC. Residues: CASSSAKNIQYF.

The chain links TRBV19 to TRBJ1-5; the D gene is possibly TRBD1 (5 bases). The CDR3 is 17 residues long. The ends were cut back, 10 bases at V and 0 bases at J, with 22 bases in the middle. Germline CDR1 reads LNHDA; CDR2 reads SQIVND (reference sequence). This CDR3 is CATKLGRAEYSNQPQHF. CDR3 coding DNA: TGTGCCACTAAGTTGGGGCGGGCGGAGTATAGCAATCAGCCCCAGCATTTT.

V is TRBV28 and J is TRBJ1-5, with 10 nucleotides matching TRBD1. Germline-derived CDR1 and CDR2 are MDHEN and SYDVKM. Germline trimming cut 4 bases from V and 2 bases from J; bases unmatched to any gene: 5. This CDR3 spans 16 amino acids. The CDR3 region has the DNA TGTGCCAGCAGTTCCCGGACAGGGGGAGGCAATCAGCCCCAGCATTTT. This codes for CASSSRTGGGNQPQHF. Drawing the rest from reference TRBV28 and TRBJ1-5, the complete variable domain is DVKVTQSSRYLVKRTGEKVFLECVQDMDHENMFWYRQDPGLGLRLIYFSYDVKMKEKGDIPEGYSVSREKKERFSLILESASTNQTSMYLCASSSRTGGGNQPQHFGDGTRLSIL.

Here the CDR3 reads CASSLEGPTKHNSPLHF. CDR3 in DNA: TGTGCCAGCAGCTTAGAAGGGCCAACTAAACATAATTCACCCCTCCACTTT. J is TRBJ1-6 and V is TRBV11-3; D is unresolved. The V end was cut by 0 bases, the J end by 5 bases, with 14 bases between. The CDR3 covers 17 residues. Germline values: CDR1 SGHNT, CDR2 YENEEA. Looking up the rest from reference TRBV11-3 and TRBJ1-6 gives the full variable domain: EAGVVQSPRYKIIEKKQPVAFWCNPISGHNTLYWYLQNLGQGPELLIRYENEEAVDDSQLPKDRFSAERLKGVDSTLKIQPAELGDSAVYLCASSLEGPTKHNSPLHFGNGTRLTVT.

The chain carries TRBV10-2 and TRBJ1-5; D gene uncertain. The V gene lost 0 bases and the J gene lost 4 bases, with 4 bases spanning the gap. Per the germline V gene, CDR1 is WSHSY and CDR2 is SAAADI. This CDR3 spans 13 amino acids. The CDR3 DNA is TGCGCCAGCAGTGAGTCGAGAAATCAGCCCCAGCATTTT. This sequence encodes CASSESRNQPQHF.

The rearrangement uses TRBV4-2 and TRBJ2-7; D is ambiguous. Trimming took off 2 bases at V and 2 bases at J, with 16 bases between the two ends. The CDR3 extends over 16 amino acids. CDR1 LGHNA and CDR2 YNFKEQ come from the germline V gene. CDR3 amino acids: CASSQRSSVGTYEQYF. The CDR3 DNA is TGTGCCAGCAGCCAAAGGTCCAGCGTCGGAACCTACGAGCAGTACTTC.

J is TRBJ1-4 and V is TRBV29-1; D is uncertain. Looked up from germline, CDR1 is SQVTM and CDR2 is ANQGSEA. CDR3 size: 12 residues. V was cut by 5 bases and J by 10 bases, with 14 bases left in between. The CDR3 loop reads CSVPSPIGKLFF. In nucleotides, the CDR3 is TGCAGCGTTCCCTCCCCCATAGGAAAACTGTTTTTT. The variable domain in full, completed from reference TRBV29-1 and TRBJ1-4, reads SAVISQKPSRDICQRGTSLTIQCQVDSQVTMMFWYRQQPGQSLTLIATANQGSEATYESGFVIDKFPISRPNLTFSTLTVSNMSPEDSSIYLCSVPSPIGKLFFGSGTQLSVL.

This chain connects TRBV5-1 to TRBJ1-5; 7 positions match TRBD1. Germline-derived CDR1 and CDR2 are SGHRS and YFSETQ. The CDR3 has 16 amino acids. J was trimmed by 6 bases and V by 0 bases; bases with no gene match: 9. CDR3 protein: CASSLDPQTGTQPQHF. The DNA for the CDR3 is TGCGCCAGCAGCTTGGACCCCCAGACAGGGACTCAGCCCCAGCATTTT.

This clone was seen once. This chain uses TRBV15 with TRBJ2-3; D may be TRBD2 (6 bases). CDR1 is LNHNV and CDR2 is YYDKDF in the germline V gene (reference sequence). This CDR3 contains 14 residues. The ends were cut back, 0 bases at V and 6 bases at J, with 10 bases in the middle. CDR3 nucleotides: TGTGCCACCAGCAGAGATAAGGGGAGGGATACGCAGTATTTT. The encoded protein is CATSRDKGRDTQYF.

This clone was picked up a small number of times. V is TRBV14 and J is TRBJ1-2, with D unclear. The CDR3 has 14 residues. The germline CDR1 and CDR2 sequences are SGHDN and FVKESK. Trimming removed 5 bases from V and 7 bases from J, with 17 bases in between. As DNA, the CDR3 is TGTGCCAGCAGCGATCTGGCGGGGATAGGTGGCTACACCTTC. Amino acid sequence: CASSDLAGIGGYTF. Looking up the rest from reference TRBV14 and TRBJ1-2 gives the full variable domain: EAGVTQFPSHSVIEKGQTVTLRCDPISGHDNLYWYRRVMGKEIKFLLHFVKESKQDESGMPNNRFLAERTGGTYSTLKVQPAELEDSGVYFCASSDLAGIGGYTFGSGTRLTVV.

The rearrangement uses TRBV7-8 and TRBJ2-3; D is unclear. The V gene's germline CDR1 is SGHVS and CDR2 FQNEAQ. The CDR3 is made up of 15 amino acids. V lost 5 bases to trimming and J lost 2 bases, with 14 bases between them. CDR3 in amino acids: CASSPRLKYTDTQYF. The DNA of the CDR3 is TGTGCCAGCAGCCCCCGACTGAAATACACAGATACGCAGTATTTT.

The chain couples TRBV30 to TRBJ2-7, with D possibly TRBD2 on 6 matching bases. Germline V CDR1 and CDR2: GTSNPN, SVGIG (reference sequence). V lost 4 bases and J lost 6, with 16 bases in between. The CDR3 length is 13 residues. CDR3 region: CAWTTRLDGEQYF. The CDR3 nucleotides read TGTGCCTGGACTACCCGACTAGACGGCGAGCAGTACTTC.

This chain links TRBV15 with TRBJ2-1; tentatively, D is TRBD2 (6 bases). The CDR3 contains 16 residues. The germline gives CDR1 LNHNV, CDR2 YYDKDF (reference sequence). Trimming stripped 3 bases from V and 2 bases from J, with 14 bases between. DNA of the CDR3: TGTGCCACCAGCAGCTACCCTACTAGCACCTACAATGAGCAGTTCTTC. As protein: CATSSYPTSTYNEQFF.

This chain joins TRBV28 and TRBJ2-7, with 10 nucleotides matching TRBD2. J lost 3 bases, V lost 2 bases, and 7 bases had no gene match. The CDR3 has 16 amino acids. CDR1 is MDHEN and CDR2 is SYDVKM in the germline V gene. The CDR3 DNA is TGTGCCAGCAGTTTAACTACTAGCGGGGCCCTCTACGAGCAGTACTTC. It specifies CASSLTTSGALYEQYF.

This clone appeared many times. At the DNA level, this CDR3 is encoded by other sequences in the same sample as well. The rearrangement uses TRBV5-1 and TRBJ2-1; D gene ambiguous. The germline V gene has CDR1 SGHRS and CDR2 YFSETQ. This CDR3 spans 13 amino acids. V was trimmed by 0 bases and J by 3 bases, leaving 4 bases between them. The CDR3 nucleotides read TGCGCCAGCAGCTTGGGAGGCTACAATGAGCAGTTCTTC. Amino acids: CASSLGGYNEQFF.

J is TRBJ1-1 and V is TRBV20-1; D gene unclear. Trimming took off 7 bases at V and 6 bases at J, with 12 bases between the two ends. Germline CDR1 is DFQATT and CDR2 is SNEGSKA (reference sequence). The CDR3 is made up of 11 amino acids. The CDR3 reads CSDQALAEAFF. The CDR3 DNA reads TGCAGTGACCAGGCCCTCGCTGAAGCTTTCTTT.

The chain couples TRBV10-3 to TRBJ1-4; D gene unclear. V was shortened by 4 bases and J by 5 bases, with 14 bases between the two germline ends. The germline V gene has CDR1 ENHRY and CDR2 SYGVKD. This CDR3 spans 15 amino acids. In nucleotides, the CDR3 is TGTGCCATCAGTGGGCAACTGGACGGGAATGAAAAACTGTTTTTT. Its translation is CAISGQLDGNEKLFF.

The chain combines TRBV2 with TRBJ2-6; D assignment may be TRBD1 or TRBD2 (5 bases each). There are 16 residues in the CDR3. Germline-derived CDR1 and CDR2 are SNHLY and FYNNEI. The ends were cut back, 4 bases at V and 0 bases at J, with 10 bases in the middle. CDR3 in amino acids: CASSVEGRSGANVLTF. CDR3 bases: TGTGCCAGCAGTGTCGAGGGACGCTCTGGGGCCAACGTCCTGACTTTC.

This rearrangement joins TRBV18 to TRBJ2-7; 7 positions agree with TRBD2. There are 14 residues in the CDR3. Germline CDR1 is KGHSH and CDR2 is LQKENI. J was trimmed by 3 bases and V by 3 bases; bases with no gene match: 5. CDR3 residues: CASSPGGNLYEQYF. Written as DNA, the CDR3 is TGTGCCAGCTCACCGGGAGGGAACCTCTACGAGCAGTACTTC.

This clone occurred many times. The J gene is TRBJ2-6, the V gene TRBV30; TRBD1 matches 10 bases. With V trimmed by 3 bases and J by 0 bases, 5 bases remained unmatched. CDR3 length: 17 residues. CDR1 is GTSNPN, CDR2 SVGIG, per germline (reference sequence). The CDR3 sequence is CAWSRGTGDSGANVLTF. CDR3 DNA sequence: TGTGCCTGGAGCCGAGGGACAGGGGACTCTGGGGCCAACGTCCTGACTTTC.

The chain links TRBV30 to TRBJ1-1; 8 nucleotides agree with TRBD1. This CDR3 has 14 residues. V gave up 2 bases and J gave up 4 bases; unmatched junction bases: 6. The germline gives CDR1 GTSNPN, CDR2 SVGIG (reference sequence). The CDR3 nucleotides are TGTGCCTGGAGTCCCAGGGGGCGCGGCACTGAAGCTTTCTTT. It encodes CAWSPRGRGTEAFF.